The 23 T cell receptor beta chains reported below all come from one sample, sequenced in a study of blood T cell repertoires in COVID-19. The repertoire was sequenced with immunoSEQ multiplex PCR; TCRdb's copy has only in-frame clones and lacks some. The sample yields more than 75,000 clones, around 90% seen once. Sequencing was carried out using peripheral blood. The origin of the receptors is a man in his forties or fifties with acute or convalescent COVID-19.

The chain links TRBV29-1 to TRBJ2-6, with D possibly TRBD1 on 5 matching bases. The CDR3 consists of 13 residues. Germline V gives CDR1 SQVTM, CDR2 ANQGSEA. The V gene lost 6 bases and the J gene lost 1 base, with 7 bases spanning the gap. CDR3 region: CSVTVSGANVLTF. The CDR3 DNA reads TGCAGCGTGACAGTTTCTGGGGCCAACGTCCTGACTTTC.

This chain joins TRBV5-1 and TRBJ1-2; no reliable D call. Trimming pared 0 bases from V and 6 bases from J, leaving 15 bases between. The length of the CDR3 is 15 residues. CDR1 is SGHRS and CDR2 is YFSETQ in the germline V gene. The CDR3 here is CASSLVAPGMHGYTF. CDR3 sequence (DNA): TGCGCCAGCAGCTTGGTGGCGCCGGGGATGCATGGCTACACCTTC.

The J gene is TRBJ1-3, the V gene TRBV2, with TRBD1 as a possible D gene (6 bases). Per the germline V gene, CDR1 is SNHLY and CDR2 is FYNNEI. Trimming stripped 4 bases from V and 4 bases from J, with 8 bases between. This CDR3 is built from 13 residues. The CDR3 loop is CASSVTGGNTIYF. The CDR3 nucleotides are TGTGCCAGCAGTGTAACAGGGGGAAACACCATATATTTT.

The chain carries TRBV5-1 and TRBJ1-1; D ambiguous. Trimming removed 1 base at V and 3 bases at J, with 10 bases between. The CDR3 sequence is 14 residues long. Germline V gene data show CDR1 as SGHRS and CDR2 as YFSETQ. Here the CDR3 DNA reads TGCGCCAGCAGCTTGTCCCCCCAGTACACTGAAGCTTTCTTT. Its protein is CASSLSPQYTEAFF.

The chain recombines TRBV5-1 with TRBJ2-7; TRBD2 matches 12 bases. Germline V lookup: CDR1 SGHRS, CDR2 YFSETQ. CDR3 length: 19 amino acids. The junction had 12 bases not matched to a gene; V was cut back by 2 bases and J by 0 bases. CDR3: CASSFSTTSGSGSSYEQYF. The CDR3, as DNA: TGCGCCAGCAGCTTTTCGACGACTAGCGGGAGTGGAAGCTCCTACGAGCAGTACTTC.

The chain joins TRBV6-5 to TRBJ2-1; 11 nucleotides line up with TRBD1. The CDR3 consists of 14 residues. CDR1 MNHEY and CDR2 SVGAGI come from the germline V gene. V lost 5 bases, J lost 14 bases, and 11 bases stayed unmatched. For the CDR3, the DNA is TGTGCCAGCAGTCGGACAGGGGGCCTAACTGGGGAGTTCTTC. This encodes CASSRTGGLTGEFF.

The genes are TRBV13 and TRBJ1-1, with D hard to call. Per the germline V gene, CDR1 is PRHDT and CDR2 is FYEKMQ (reference sequence). V lost 4 bases and J 5 bases, leaving 8 bases between the germline ends. This CDR3 is built from 12 residues. This CDR3 is CASSSAGTEAFF. The CDR3 nucleotides read TGTGCCAGCAGCTCCGCGGGGACTGAAGCTTTCTTT.

The rearrangement links TRBV28 to TRBJ1-5; a weak D match, TRBD1 (5 bases). Trimming shortened V by 6 bases and J by 12 bases, and 24 bases separated the two germline ends. The V gene's germline CDR1 is MDHEN and CDR2 SYDVKM. The CDR3 sequence is 15 residues long. The DNA of the CDR3 is TGTGCCAGCAGCCGACCTACAGGCATCTCGAGATTCCAGCATTTT. Translated: CASSRPTGISRFQHF.

This rearrangement joins TRBV10-3 to TRBJ2-3; 10 bases line up with TRBD2. CDR1 and CDR2 from the germline V gene are ENHRY and SYGVKD. Trimming at V came to 2 bases and at J to 4 bases, leaving 9 bases not matched to a gene. This CDR3 has 17 residues. CDR3 nucleotide sequence: TGTGCCATCAGTGAGGGGGGGAGCGGGAGGGCCTCAGATACGCAGTATTTT. This encodes CAISEGGSGRASDTQYF.

V and J are TRBV6-6 and TRBJ2-2; a weak D match, TRBD2 (6 bases). The CDR3 is 14 residues long. CDR1 MNHNY and CDR2 SVGAGI come from the germline V gene (reference sequence). V dropped 3 bases and J dropped 5 bases, with 10 bases sitting between them. The CDR3 spells CASSYGTVTGELFF. CDR3 coding DNA: TGTGCCAGCAGTTATGGGACTGTAACCGGGGAGCTGTTTTTT.

The V gene is TRBV6-5, the J gene TRBJ2-4; 8 nucleotides match TRBD2. CDR1 is MNHEY and CDR2 is SVGAGI in the germline V gene. The CDR3 sequence is 15 residues long. The J segment lost 0 bases and the V segment lost 5 bases, leaving 3 bases of the junction unmatched. CDR3 sequence reads: CASSIAGIAKNIQYF. Written as DNA, the CDR3 is TGTGCCAGCAGTATAGCGGGGATAGCCAAAAACATTCAGTACTTC.

The J gene is TRBJ2-2, the V gene TRBV4-2; 11 bases map to TRBD2. Trimming cost V 7 bases and J 5 bases; bases outside gene matches: 6. The CDR3 is 15 residues long. In germline, CDR1 is LGHNA, CDR2 YNFKEQ. CDR3 amino acids: CASTLLAGDTGELFF. CDR3 bases: TGTGCCAGCACCCTACTAGCGGGAGATACCGGGGAGCTGTTTTTT.

The chain employs TRBV19 and TRBJ1-3; 7 bases are a match to TRBD1. The CDR3 covers 14 residues. CDR1 and CDR2 from the germline V gene are LNHDA and SQIVND (reference sequence). V gave up 7 bases and J gave up 8 bases; unmatched junction bases: 11. The CDR3 DNA reads TGTGCCAGTACCAAAGGGACAGTCGGACACACCATATATTTT. This gives the protein CASTKGTVGHTIYF.

This chain joins TRBV24-1 and TRBJ2-1; 7 bases are a match to TRBD2. Germline CDR1 KGHDR, CDR2 SFDVKD. Trimming took 4 bases from V and 7 from J; bases not matched to a gene: 12. This CDR3 spans 16 amino acids. CDR3 coding DNA: TGTGCCACCAGTGAATCAAGCGGGACTCGGGGAAATGAGCAGTTCTTC. As protein: CATSESSGTRGNEQFF.

CDR3 coding DNA: TGTGCCACCAGTGACCCCCACGGACAGGGGGCGGTCGGGGAGCTGTTTTTT. It is translated as CATSDPHGQGAVGELFF. V gene TRBV24-1 combines with J gene TRBJ2-2, with 11 positions matching TRBD1. Trimming took 4 bases from V and 7 from J; bases not matched to a gene: 10. This CDR3 is 17 amino acids long. CDR1 KGHDR and CDR2 SFDVKD come from the germline V gene.

The rearrangement joins TRBV11-2 to TRBJ2-2; the D gene is possibly TRBD1 (6 bases). This CDR3 is 15 amino acids long. The germline V and J ends were trimmed by 5 bases and 7 bases, with 17 bases remaining between them. Germline V gives CDR1 SGHAT, CDR2 FQNNGV. This chain's CDR3 is CASSPHRVEDGELFF. The CDR3 DNA reads as TGTGCCAGCAGCCCACACAGGGTTGAAGACGGGGAGCTGTTTTTT.

V is TRBV21-1 and J is TRBJ1-2. TRBV21-1 is annotated as a pseudogene. The CDR3 is made up of 14 amino acids. In DNA, the CDR3 is TGTGCCAGCAGCAAGGCAGGGGAGGGGTATGGCTACACCTTC. Translating it yields CASSKAGEGYGYTF.

The chain uses TRBV4-3 and TRBJ2-3, with TRBD2 matching over 11 bases. The CDR3 contains 16 residues. V trimming: 2 bases; J trimming: 7 bases; junction bases outside the gene matches: 8. Germline V CDR1 and CDR2: LGHNA, YSLEER. The CDR3 bases are TGCGCCAGCAGCCAAAGTCATACTAGCGGGGGACATACGCAGTATTTT. Its protein product is CASSQSHTSGGHTQYF.

The V and J genes are TRBV11-2 and TRBJ1-5, with unresolved D. Germline CDR1 SGHAT, CDR2 FQNNGV. The CDR3 is made up of 16 amino acids. V lost 0 bases and J lost 4, with 13 bases in between. The CDR3 sequence is CASSLEFRGSNQPQHF. The CDR3 region has the DNA TGTGCCAGCAGCTTAGAATTCCGGGGTTCTAATCAGCCCCAGCATTTT.

The gene calls are TRBV9 and TRBJ2-1; TRBD1 agrees at 8 bases. The CDR3 covers 14 residues. Trimming at V came to 4 bases and at J to 8 bases, leaving 8 bases not matched to a gene. Germline V gene data show CDR1 as SGDLS and CDR2 as YYNGEE. CDR3 loop: CASSPRQGRDEQFF. The CDR3, as DNA: TGTGCCAGCAGCCCACGACAGGGGCGCGATGAGCAGTTCTTC.

In this sample, this clone is medium-sized. The chain combines TRBV7-8 with TRBJ2-1, with 7 bases identical to TRBD2. With V trimmed by 5 bases and J by 4 bases, 5 bases remained unmatched. Germline assignment: CDR1 SGHVS and CDR2 FQNEAQ. The CDR3 consists of 14 residues. The CDR3 DNA is TGTGCCAGCAGCGTTGGGGGGGGATACAATGAGCAGTTCTTC. Its translation is CASSVGGGYNEQFF. Supplemented by reference TRBV7-8 and TRBJ2-1, the full variable domain reads GAGVSQSPRYKVAKRGQDVALRCDPISGHVSLFWYQQALGQGPEFLTYFQNEAQLDKSGLPSDRFFAERPEGSVSTLKIQRTQQEDSAVYLCASSVGGGYNEQFFGPGTRLTVL.

The chain links TRBV24-1 to TRBJ2-3; 7 bases align to TRBD2. The CDR3 is 14 residues long. Germline lookup yields CDR1 KGHDR and CDR2 SFDVKD. The V gene end was trimmed by 2 bases and the J gene end by 4 bases; junction bases not matched to a gene: 2. In DNA, the CDR3 is TGTGCCACCAGTGATTGGACTAGTGCAGATACGCAGTATTTT. This sequence encodes CATSDWTSADTQYF.

This clone was seen only a few times. This rearrangement joins TRBV11-2 to TRBJ2-7; TRBD2 aligns across 10 bases. Germline lookup yields CDR1 SGHAT and CDR2 FQNNGV. The CDR3 consists of 17 residues. J was trimmed by 4 bases and V by 0 bases; bases with no gene match: 9. CDR3 DNA: TGTGCCAGCAGCTTAGAATCCCCTAGCGGGAGAGGGTACGAGCAGTACTTC. Translating it yields CASSLESPSGRGYEQYF.